Sequencing of this T cell receptor (beta chain) was carried out in a study of human T cells and chemical hapten exposure. Trimming shortened V by 0 bases and J by 7 bases, and 6 bases separated the two germline ends. CDR3 size: 12 residues. Germline lookup yields CDR1 LGHNA and CDR2 YSLEER. TCRdb reanalysed the RACE reads using MiXCR and keeps one entry per CDR3 protein. The sample records under 120,000 distinct CDR3 sequences, about 11% being singletons. Time point meaning: patch test 1, 2 weeks after DPC sensitization. This sample's treatment: therapeutic diphenylcyclopropenone sensitization with weekly scalp DPC. The table lists this clonotype with many counts. The target antigen is unknown. Whole-study results and caveats: Expanded TCR sets contained significantly more large CDR3 similarity clusters than controls.

The sequencing here drew on whole blood, taken in connection with sensitization to the hapten diphenylcyclopropenone (DPC). The TCR comes from a woman in her thirties or forties with alopecia areata. Some clones in this sample may be carry-over from other donors' samples. The chain is built from TRBV4-3 and TRBJ1-1, with a tentative D call TRBD1 (5 bases). Here the CDR3 DNA reads TGCGCCAGCAGCCAAGAGGGGGTTGAAGCTTTCTTT. Translation gives CASSQEGVEAFF.